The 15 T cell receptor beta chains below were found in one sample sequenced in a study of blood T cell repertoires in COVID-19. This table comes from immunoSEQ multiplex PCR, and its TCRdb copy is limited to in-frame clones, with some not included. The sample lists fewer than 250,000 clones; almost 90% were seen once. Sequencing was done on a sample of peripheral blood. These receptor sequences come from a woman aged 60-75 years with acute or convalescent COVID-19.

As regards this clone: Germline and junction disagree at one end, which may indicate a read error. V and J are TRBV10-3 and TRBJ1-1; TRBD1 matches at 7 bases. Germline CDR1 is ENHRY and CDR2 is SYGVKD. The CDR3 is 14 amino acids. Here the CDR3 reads CAISESQGTTEAFF. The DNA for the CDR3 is TGTGCCATCAGCGAGTCACAGGGGACCACTGAAGCTTTCTTT.

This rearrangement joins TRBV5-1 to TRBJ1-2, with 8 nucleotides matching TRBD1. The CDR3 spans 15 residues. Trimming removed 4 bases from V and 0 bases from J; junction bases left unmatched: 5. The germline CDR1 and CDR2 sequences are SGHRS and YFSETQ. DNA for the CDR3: TGCGCCAGCAGCACCCTGACAGGGGCTAACTATGGCTACACCTTC. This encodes CASSTLTGANYGYTF.

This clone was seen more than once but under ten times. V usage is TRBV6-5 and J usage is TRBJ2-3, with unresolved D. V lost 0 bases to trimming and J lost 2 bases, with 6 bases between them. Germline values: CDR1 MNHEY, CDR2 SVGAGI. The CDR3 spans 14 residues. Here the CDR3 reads CASSYSSYTDTQYF. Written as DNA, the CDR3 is TGTGCCAGCAGTTACTCGAGCTACACAGATACGCAGTATTTT.

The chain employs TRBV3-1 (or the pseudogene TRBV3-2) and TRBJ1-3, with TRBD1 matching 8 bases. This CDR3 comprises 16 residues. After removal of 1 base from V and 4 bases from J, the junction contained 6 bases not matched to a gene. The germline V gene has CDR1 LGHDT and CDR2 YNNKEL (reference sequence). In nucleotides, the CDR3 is TGTGCCAGCAGCCAAGCTCCAGGGGGCCAAGGAAACACCATATATTTT. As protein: CASSQAPGGQGNTIYF.

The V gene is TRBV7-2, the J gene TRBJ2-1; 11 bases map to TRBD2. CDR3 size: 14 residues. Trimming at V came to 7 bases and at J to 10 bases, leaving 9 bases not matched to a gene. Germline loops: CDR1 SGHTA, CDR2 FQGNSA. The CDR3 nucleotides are TGTGCCAGCATCCCTAGCGGGGGGCAGGGGGAGCAGTTCTTC. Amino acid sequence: CASIPSGGQGEQFF.

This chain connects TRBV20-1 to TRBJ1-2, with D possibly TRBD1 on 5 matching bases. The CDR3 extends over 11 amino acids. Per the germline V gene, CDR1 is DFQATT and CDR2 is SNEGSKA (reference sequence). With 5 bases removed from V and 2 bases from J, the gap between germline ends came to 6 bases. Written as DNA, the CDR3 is TGCAGTGCTTCAGGGAACTATGGCTACACCTTC. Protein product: CSASGNYGYTF.

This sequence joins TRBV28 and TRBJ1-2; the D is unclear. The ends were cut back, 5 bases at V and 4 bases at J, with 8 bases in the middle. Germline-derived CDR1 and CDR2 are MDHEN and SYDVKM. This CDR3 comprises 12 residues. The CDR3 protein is CASSPRIYGYTF. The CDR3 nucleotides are TGTGCCAGCAGTCCGAGGATCTATGGCTACACCTTC.

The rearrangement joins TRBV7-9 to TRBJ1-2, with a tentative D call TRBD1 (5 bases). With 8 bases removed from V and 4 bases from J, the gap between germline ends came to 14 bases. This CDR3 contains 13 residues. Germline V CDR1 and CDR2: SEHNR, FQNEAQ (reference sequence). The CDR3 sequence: CASRRDSFYGYTF. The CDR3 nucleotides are TGTGCCAGCCGGAGAGACAGTTTCTATGGCTACACCTTC. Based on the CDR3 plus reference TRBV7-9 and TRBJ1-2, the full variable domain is DTGVSQNPRHKITKRGQNVTFRCDPISEHNRLYWYRQTLGQGPEFLTYFQNEAQLEKSRLLSDRFSAERPKGSFSTLEIQRTEQGDSAMYLCASRRDSFYGYTFGSGTRLTVV.

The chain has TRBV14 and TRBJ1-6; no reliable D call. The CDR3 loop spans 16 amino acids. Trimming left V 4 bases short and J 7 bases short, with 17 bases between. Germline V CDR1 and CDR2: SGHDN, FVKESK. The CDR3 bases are TGTGCCAGCAGCCCCTTAACCGGGAATCTAAATTCACCCCTCCACTTT. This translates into CASSPLTGNLNSPLHF. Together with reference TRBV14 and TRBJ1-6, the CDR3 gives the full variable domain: EAGVTQFPSHSVIEKGQTVTLRCDPISGHDNLYWYRRVMGKEIKFLLHFVKESKQDESGMPNNRFLAERTGGTYSTLKVQPAELEDSGVYFCASSPLTGNLNSPLHFGNGTRLTVT.

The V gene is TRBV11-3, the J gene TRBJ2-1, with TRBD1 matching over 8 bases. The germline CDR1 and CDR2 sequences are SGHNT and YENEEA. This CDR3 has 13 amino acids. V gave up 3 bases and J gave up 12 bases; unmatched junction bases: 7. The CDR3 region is CASSFEGGQGQFF. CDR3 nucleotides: TGTGCCAGCAGCTTTGAGGGAGGACAGGGGCAGTTCTTC.

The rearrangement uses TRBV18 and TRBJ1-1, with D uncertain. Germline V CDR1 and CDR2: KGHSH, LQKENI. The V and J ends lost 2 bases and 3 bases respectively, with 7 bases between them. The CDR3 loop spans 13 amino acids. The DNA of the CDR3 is TGTGCCAGCTCACCAGTAACACACACTGAAGCTTTCTTT. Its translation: CASSPVTHTEAFF.

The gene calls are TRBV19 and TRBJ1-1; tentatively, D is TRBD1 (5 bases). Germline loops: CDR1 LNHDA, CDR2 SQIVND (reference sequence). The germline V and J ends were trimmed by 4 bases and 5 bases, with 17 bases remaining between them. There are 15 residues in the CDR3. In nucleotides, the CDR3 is TGTGCCAGTAGTACAGACCAGGGACTATTGACTGAAGCTTTCTTT. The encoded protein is CASSTDQGLLTEAFF. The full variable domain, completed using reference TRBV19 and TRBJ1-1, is DGGITQSPKYLFRKEGQNVTLSCEQNLNHDAMYWYRQDPGQGLRLIYYSQIVNDFQKGDIAEGYSVSREKKESFPLTVTSAQKNPTAFYLCASSTDQGLLTEAFFGQGTRLTVV.

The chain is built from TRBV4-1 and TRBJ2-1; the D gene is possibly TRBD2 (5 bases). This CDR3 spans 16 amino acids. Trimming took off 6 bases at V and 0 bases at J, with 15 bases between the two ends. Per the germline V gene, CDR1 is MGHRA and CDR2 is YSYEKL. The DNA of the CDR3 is TGCGCCAGCAGTCGTCTAGCAGCCCTCTCCTACAATGAGCAGTTCTTC. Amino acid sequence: CASSRLAALSYNEQFF.

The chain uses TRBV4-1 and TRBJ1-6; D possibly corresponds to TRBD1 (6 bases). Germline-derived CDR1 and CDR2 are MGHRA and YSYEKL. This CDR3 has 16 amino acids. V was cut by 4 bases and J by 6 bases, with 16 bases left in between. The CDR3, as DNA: TGCGCCAGCAGCCTAGGCCGCGCCAGGGGTAATTCACCCCTCCACTTT. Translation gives CASSLGRARGNSPLHF.

The CDR3 DNA sequence: TGTGCCAGCAGCCCGGCGGGGCGGGAGCGCGCCGGGGAGCTGTTTTTT. It specifies CASSPAGRERAGELFF. The chain combines TRBV11-2 with TRBJ2-2; TRBD2 matches at 7 bases. CDR1 and CDR2 (germline): SGHAT, FQNNGV. V was clipped by 5 bases and J by 6 bases; unmatched bases: 12. CDR3 length equals 16 residues.